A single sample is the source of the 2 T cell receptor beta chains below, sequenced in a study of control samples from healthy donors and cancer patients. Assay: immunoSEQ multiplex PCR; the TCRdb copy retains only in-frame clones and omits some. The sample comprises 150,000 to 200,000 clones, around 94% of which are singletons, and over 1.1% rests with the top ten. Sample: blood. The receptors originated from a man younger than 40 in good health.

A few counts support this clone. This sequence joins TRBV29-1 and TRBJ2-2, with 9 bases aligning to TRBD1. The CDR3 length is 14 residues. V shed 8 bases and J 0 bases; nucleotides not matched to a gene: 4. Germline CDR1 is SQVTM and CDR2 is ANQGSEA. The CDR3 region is CSQGDRANTGELFF. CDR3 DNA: TGCAGCCAAGGGGACAGGGCGAACACCGGGGAGCTGTTTTTT.

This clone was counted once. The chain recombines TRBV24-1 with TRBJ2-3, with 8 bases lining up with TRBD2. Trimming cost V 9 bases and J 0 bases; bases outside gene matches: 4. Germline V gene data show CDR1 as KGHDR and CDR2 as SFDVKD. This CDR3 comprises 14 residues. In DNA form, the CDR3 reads TGTGCCACCTCGGGGGGGAGGAGCACAGATACGCAGTATTTT. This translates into CATSGGRSTDTQYF.